Shown below are 17 T cell receptor beta chains from a single sample sequenced in a study of T cell repertoires in cytomegalovirus infection. Each CDR3 protein gets one entry after TCRdb re-called the reads with MiXCR. The table records about 140,000 distinct CDR3 sequences, 5.5% to 8% of them present only once. Sequencing was done on a sample of PBMCs. The source is a human donor in good health (CMV status not recorded). Some clones in this sample may be carry-over from other donors' samples.

The sample holds many counts of this clonotype. This sequence joins TRBV7-2 and TRBJ2-3; 14 positions match TRBD2. Per germline, CDR1 SGHTA and CDR2 FQGNSA. The CDR3 has 18 residues. V gave up 2 bases and J gave up 0 bases; unmatched junction bases: 4. The CDR3 loop reads CASSLRLAGGVSTDTQYF. CDR3 nucleotide sequence: TGTGCCAGCAGCTTAAGACTAGCGGGGGGGGTGAGCACAGATACGCAGTATTTT.

This clonotype was counted ten times or more. The chain uses TRBV7-2 and TRBJ1-2, with 8 bases that match TRBD1. Germline loops: CDR1 SGHTA, CDR2 FQGNSA. The CDR3 consists of 14 residues. Trimming removed 3 bases from V and 8 bases from J; junction bases left unmatched: 8. The CDR3 DNA follows: TGTGCCAGCAGCTTTCGTGGCAGGGGGCACGGCTACACCTTC. Translating it yields CASSFRGRGHGYTF.

This clonotype was recorded many times. The genes are TRBV28 and TRBJ2-7; 11 nucleotides agree with TRBD1. Per germline, CDR1 MDHEN and CDR2 SYDVKM. J gave up 4 bases and V 5 bases, and 7 bases lay outside the gene matches. The CDR3 totals 15 residues. CDR3 sequence reads: CASSHTGQGVYEQYF. CDR3 in DNA: TGTGCCAGCAGTCATACGGGACAGGGGGTATACGAGCAGTACTTC.

This clonotype was picked up many times. The chain couples TRBV19 to TRBJ2-3, with D tentatively TRBD2 (6 bases). Germline V CDR1 and CDR2: LNHDA, SQIVND (reference sequence). Trimming removed 7 bases at V and 4 bases at J, with 6 bases between. The CDR3 is 11 amino acids. CDR3 amino acids: CASTGADTQYF. In DNA form, the CDR3 reads TGTGCCAGTACGGGGGCAGATACGCAGTATTTT.

The sample holds many counts of this clonotype. The chain carries TRBV7-6 and TRBJ2-3; no firm D call. Germline CDR1 SGHVS, CDR2 FNYEAQ. The length of the CDR3 is 13 residues. Trimming stripped 5 bases from V and 2 bases from J, with 8 bases between. The CDR3 DNA follows: TGTGCCAGCAGCCGTCCCCCCACAGATACGCAGTATTTT. It translates to CASSRPPTDTQYF.

This clonotype occurred a few times. The genes are TRBV20-1 and TRBJ2-7, with D maybe TRBD1 (5 bases). Germline CDR1 and CDR2: DFQATT and SNEGSKA (reference sequence). V dropped 3 bases and J dropped 2 bases, with 8 bases sitting between them. This CDR3 region has 12 residues. CDR3 sequence reads: CSASDRPYEQYF. The CDR3 bases are TGCAGTGCTAGTGACAGACCCTACGAGCAGTACTTC.

There are many counts of this clonotype. The rearrangement links TRBV30 to TRBJ2-1; 8 bases align to TRBD2. V trimming: 1 base; J trimming: 10 bases; junction bases outside the gene matches: 9. The germline CDR1 and CDR2 sequences are GTSNPN and SVGIG (reference sequence). This CDR3 has 14 amino acids. CDR3 loop: CAWSDSNRGGEQFF. The CDR3 DNA follows: TGTGCCTGGAGTGACTCCAACCGCGGGGGGGAGCAGTTCTTC.

V usage is TRBV19 and J usage is TRBJ1-6; D may be TRBD1 (5 bases). V lost 5 bases to trimming and J lost 10 bases, with 24 bases between them. This CDR3 contains 17 residues. Germline CDR1 and CDR2: LNHDA and SQIVND (reference sequence). CDR3 DNA: TGTGCCAGTAGTTATGGGCGGGGGATCCCGGCGGACTCACCCCTCCACTTT. Its translation is CASSYGRGIPADSPLHF.

This clonotype showed up many times. The chain has TRBV7-8 and TRBJ2-1, with D maybe TRBD2 (5 bases). This CDR3 contains 15 residues. V lost 3 bases to trimming and J lost 6 bases, with 15 bases between them. Germline values: CDR1 SGHVS, CDR2 FQNEAQ. The CDR3 here is CASSLDGGDRNEQFF. The CDR3 bases are TGTGCCAGCAGCTTGGACGGAGGAGACCGCAATGAGCAGTTCTTC.

Concerning this clonotype: A read error may account for a junction end that differs from germline. The genes are TRBV10-3 and TRBJ2-2, with D hard to call. Germline V gene sequence: CDR1 ENHRY, CDR2 SYGVKD. This CDR3 has 12 amino acids. The CDR3 here is CVISESIGELFF. CDR3 nucleotide sequence: TGTGTCATCAGTGAGTCCATCGGGGAGCTGTTTTTT.

This clonotype was detected ten times or more. The chain links TRBV7-2 to TRBJ2-1, with D maybe TRBD2 (6 bases). The V end was cut by 1 base, the J end by 1 base, with 8 bases between. Germline V gene sequence: CDR1 SGHTA, CDR2 FQGNSA. The CDR3 spans 15 residues. The CDR3 DNA follows: TGTGCCAGCAGCTTAGAGGGGAGGTCCTACAATGAGCAGTTCTTC. As protein: CASSLEGRSYNEQFF.

This clonotype was counted ten times or more. The chain uses TRBV11-2 and TRBJ2-5; D uncertain. Between the trimmed V and J ends, which lost 3 bases and 2 bases, there was a span of 10 bases. This CDR3 is 14 amino acids long. In germline, CDR1 is SGHAT, CDR2 FQNNGV. The DNA of the CDR3 is TGTGCCAGCAGCTTCGACCGGGCACAAGAGACCCAGTACTTC. Protein: CASSFDRAQETQYF.

This clonotype was seen ten or more times. The rearrangement joins TRBV15 to TRBJ2-3; D not resolved. V was cut by 2 bases and J by 2 bases, with 11 bases left in between. Germline CDR1 LNHNV, CDR2 YYDKDF (reference sequence). CDR3 length: 15 amino acids. The CDR3 bases are TGTGCCACCAGCAGACGGTTTTCCCTCACAGATACGCAGTATTTT. This gives the protein CATSRRFSLTDTQYF.

This clonotype ranks as medium-sized. The chain recombines TRBV7-2 with TRBJ1-5, with TRBD1 identical over 9 bases. J gave up 2 bases and V 6 bases, and 5 bases lay outside the gene matches. The germline CDR1 and CDR2 sequences are SGHTA and FQGNSA. The CDR3 is made up of 15 amino acids. CDR3 sequence (DNA): TGTGCCAGCAGATCACAGGGGGCACGCAATCAGCCCCAGCATTTT. As protein: CASRSQGARNQPQHF.

This clonotype was detected ten times or more. The gene calls are TRBV7-2 and TRBJ2-5; a possible D gene is TRBD2 (6 bases). From germline, CDR1 is SGHTA and CDR2 FQGNSA. CDR3 size: 16 residues. Trimming took off 5 bases at V and 2 bases at J, with 18 bases between the two ends. The CDR3 DNA sequence: TGTGCCAGCAGCGTTACCGCCCTGCGGGGTCAAGAGACCCAGTACTTC. Residues: CASSVTALRGQETQYF.

There are a few counts of this clonotype. The chain links TRBV20-1 to TRBJ1-1; D gene ambiguous. Germline CDR1 is DFQATT and CDR2 is SNEGSKA (reference sequence). CDR3 length: 13 residues. V lost 6 bases, J lost 4 bases, and 15 bases lay in between. The CDR3, as DNA: TGCAGTGCGAGTCGCATCACACCCACTGAAGCTTTCTTT. This codes for CSASRITPTEAFF.

This clonotype was counted at least ten times. As DNA, the CDR3 is TGTGCTAGTGGCCGAGGACAGGGGAGCTCCTACGAGCAGTACTTC. Translated, it gives CASGRGQGSSYEQYF. The chain recombines TRBV12-5 with TRBJ2-7, with 9 bases fitting TRBD1. V lost 6 bases, J lost 0 bases, and 6 bases stayed unmatched. This CDR3 spans 15 amino acids. Germline values: CDR1 LGHNT, CDR2 FRNRAP.